This paragraph reports one TCR beta chain. What it binds is not known. Relative to the germline gene, one junction end is altered; a read error may explain this. The CDR3 has 15 amino acids. TCRdb re-derived calls from the PCR reads in MiXCR, one entry per CDR3 protein. The sample yields around 320,000 distinct CDR3 sequences, 24% seen once. These data are taken from a study of molecular identifiers for immune sequencing clone quantification. Study in general: The replicates split RNA from roughly 20,000 or 100,000 naive CD8 cells five ways and sequenced four. General study findings and limits: Clones with over 20 RNA copies captured over 97% of effector molecules but under 1% of naive ones. Should identical TCR molecules share a barcode, the sizes of highly expanded clones could be underestimated.

Naive CD8 T cells were sorted as CD8+CD4-CCR7+CD45RA+. Material for sequencing was naive CD8+ T cells from blood, with Jurkat cell RNA spiked in. Subset reported: FACS-sorted CD8+CD4-CCR7+CD45RA+ naive T cells. The sequence was obtained from a human donor in good health. Some libraries in this study had Jurkat cell RNA spiked in. The gene calls are TRBV12-3 or TRBV12-4 and TRBJ2-2; 9 bases are a match to TRBD2. The CDR3 nucleotides read TGTGCCGGCAGGGACTATAGCGGGAGAAGCGGGGAGCTGTATTTT. This codes for CAGRDYSGRSGELYF.